The next 13 T cell receptor beta chains were all read from a single sample in a study of OX40 agonist ivuxolimab in advanced cancers. Produced via immunoSEQ multiplex PCR; TCRdb's table is partial and in-frame only. Among tens of thousands of clones, approximately 90% were seen once, and the ten largest hold around 13%. Here the sequenced sample was CD4+ or CD8+ T cells sorted from blood, taken in a trial of the OX40 agonist ivuxolimab. These receptors all stem from an adult with an advanced solid tumor such as melanoma, head and neck, liver or kidney cancer.

V and J are TRBV5-1 and TRBJ2-1; a weak D match, TRBD2 (6 bases). The CDR3 sequence is 15 residues long. The V end lost 3 bases, the J end lost 2 bases, and 12 bases lay between the germline ends. From germline, CDR1 is SGHRS and CDR2 YFSETQ. CDR3 sequence (DNA): TGCGCCAGCAGCTCGGGGGACGCCCCCTACAATGAGCAGTTCTTC. It specifies CASSSGDAPYNEQFF. Full variable domain (rest looked up from reference TRBV5-1 and TRBJ2-1): KAGVTQTPRYLIKTRGQQVTLSCSPISGHRSVSWYQQTPGQGLQFLFEYFSETQRNKGNFPGRFSGRQFSNSRSEMNVSTLELGDSALYLCASSSGDAPYNEQFFGPGTRLTVL.

This clone was observed once. CDR3 sequence (DNA): TGTGCCAGCAGTTACGTGCGGGAGCTCACAGATACGCAGTATTTT. It codes for CASSYVRELTDTQYF. V is TRBV6-5 and J is TRBJ2-3, with 7 bases identical to TRBD2. V lost 2 bases to trimming and J lost 2 bases; unmatched junction nucleotides: 4. The CDR3 covers 15 residues. CDR1 MNHEY and CDR2 SVGAGI come from the germline V gene.

V gene TRBV29-1 combines with J gene TRBJ2-7; D call uncertain. Per the germline V gene, CDR1 is SQVTM and CDR2 is ANQGSEA. V lost 8 bases and J lost 2, with 16 bases in between. CDR3 length: 13 residues. For the CDR3, the DNA is TGCAGCATCATCCCCTCGGGTACCTACGAGCAGTACTTC. Its protein product is CSIIPSGTYEQYF.

The chain joins TRBV19 to TRBJ2-2, with 8 bases matching TRBD2. CDR3 size: 14 residues. Germline-derived CDR1 and CDR2 are LNHDA and SQIVND (reference sequence). The ends lost 3 bases at V and 7 bases at J; junction bases unmatched: 4. CDR3 DNA sequence: TGTGCCAGTAGTATGGGACTAGGGATCGGGGAGCTGTTTTTT. This translates into CASSMGLGIGELFF.

The chain employs TRBV14 and TRBJ2-7; the D gene is possibly TRBD1 (6 bases). CDR1 is SGHDN and CDR2 is FVKESK in the germline V gene. The V gene lost 0 bases and the J gene lost 4 bases, with 10 bases spanning the gap. The length of the CDR3 is 14 residues. This CDR3 reads CASSQEAGVYEQYF. The CDR3 region has the DNA TGTGCCAGCAGCCAAGAGGCAGGGGTGTACGAGCAGTACTTC.

This clone has just one count. This same CDR3 is encoded by further DNA sequences in the sample. The chain joins TRBV10-3 to TRBJ2-7; TRBD2 agrees at 10 bases. This CDR3 has 16 residues. CDR1 and CDR2 from the germline V gene are ENHRY and SYGVKD. Losses at the gene ends were 6 bases for V and 7 bases for J; bases not matched to a gene: 15. CDR3 DNA sequence: TGTGCCATCAGCGAGGGACTAGCGATTTTCGCTAGGGAGCAGTACTTC. As protein: CAISEGLAIFAREQYF.

V is TRBV9 and J is TRBJ2-7; no clear D. The V gene's germline CDR1 is SGDLS and CDR2 YYNGEE. There are 16 residues in the CDR3. Trimming stripped 0 bases from V and 2 bases from J, with 15 bases between. The CDR3 here is CASSVGVGFGPYEQYF. CDR3 DNA sequence: TGTGCCAGCAGCGTAGGAGTAGGGTTTGGGCCCTACGAGCAGTACTTC.

The genes are TRBV9 and TRBJ1-3; 7 nucleotides agree with TRBD1. The CDR3 extends over 16 amino acids. Germline loops: CDR1 SGDLS, CDR2 YYNGEE. The V gene end was trimmed by 4 bases and the J gene end by 4 bases; junction bases not matched to a gene: 11. The CDR3 is CASSTYGTGQGNTIYF. The CDR3, as DNA: TGTGCCAGCAGCACGTACGGGACGGGACAGGGAAACACCATATATTTT.

The chain carries TRBV6-5 and TRBJ1-1; 7 bases are shared with TRBD1. V was clipped by 0 bases and J by 4 bases; unmatched bases: 2. The CDR3 consists of 14 residues. CDR1 and CDR2 from the germline V gene are MNHEY and SVGAGI. CDR3 in DNA: TGTGCCAGCAGTTACTCGACAGGGAGCACTGAAGCTTTCTTT. The encoded protein is CASSYSTGSTEAFF.

The V gene is TRBV5-6, the J gene TRBJ2-7, with 9 bases fitting TRBD1. There are 14 residues in the CDR3. Germline V CDR1 and CDR2: SGHDT, YYEEEE. V was clipped by 3 bases and J by 2 bases; unmatched bases: 3. The CDR3 DNA is TGTGCCAGCAGCTCGGGACAGGGACCCTACGAGCAGTACTTC. Encoded protein: CASSSGQGPYEQYF.

The chain couples TRBV6-1 to TRBJ2-2; TRBD1 might be the D (5 bases). This CDR3 spans 16 amino acids. CDR1 is MNHNS, CDR2 SASEGT, per germline. The V end lost 1 base, the J end lost 4 bases, and 13 bases lay between the germline ends. The CDR3 bases are TGTGCCAGCAGTGAAGTAATAGGGGCTAGCACCGGGGAGCTGTTTTTT. Protein sequence: CASSEVIGASTGELFF.

The V call is TRBV14, the J call TRBJ2-2; the match to TRBD2 covers 8 bases. CDR3 length: 14 residues. Trimming took 6 bases from V and 0 from J; bases not matched to a gene: 0. CDR1 is SGHDN, CDR2 FVKESK, per germline. The CDR3 spells CASRGLANTGELFF. The CDR3, as DNA: TGTGCCAGCAGGGGACTAGCGAACACCGGGGAGCTGTTTTTT.

In the case of this clone: The sample holds other DNA sequences that translate to the same CDR3. The CDR3 sequence: CASSYPGTGELFF. The CDR3 region has the DNA TGTGCCAGCAGTTATCCAGGCACGGGGGAGCTGTTTTTT. The chain joins TRBV6-5 to TRBJ2-2, with D hard to call. V dropped 3 bases and J dropped 8 bases, with 10 bases sitting between them. Per germline, CDR1 MNHEY and CDR2 SVGAGI. The CDR3 has 13 residues.